The 10 T cell receptor beta chains in this list originate from one sample, sequenced in a study of CD4 T cells in relation to SARS-CoV-2 and coronaviruses (dated by TCRdb to the early 2020s). To prepare the library, the immunoSEQ multiplex PCR assay was applied. TCRdb re-hosts the immuneACCESS table, in-frame sequences only. Its copies lack some clones; in the studies checked, an unresolved V gene accounts for under half of them, and the cause for the rest is not known. Across this sample there are 15,000 to 19,000 clones, with roughly 72% seen only once. The ten top clones hold about a quarter of the sample. CD4+ T cells from unexposed donors were collected before the COVID-19 pandemic (2011-2018). After 10 to 11 days of culture, CD4+ T cells were isolated with the EasySep CD4+ T cell isolation kit. These receptors have no identified antigens. What was sequenced was CD4+ T cells from PBMCs, cultured in vitro. The source is a human donor in good health.

The chain links TRBV6-5 to TRBJ2-5; D remains unclear. CDR3 length equals 11 residues. Germline-derived CDR1 and CDR2 are MNHEY and SVGAGI. Trimming took 6 bases from V and 10 from J, leaving 12 bases between them. This CDR3 reads CASSRVGGQYF. DNA of the CDR3: TGTGCCAGCAGCCGGGTTGGTGGCCAGTACTTC.

This clone was observed once. This chain connects TRBV10-3 to TRBJ2-1, with TRBD1 matching over 11 bases. Germline V gene lookup returns CDR1 ENHRY and CDR2 SYGVKD. The V and J ends lost 6 bases and 9 bases, in that order; junction bases with no gene match: 7. The CDR3 runs to 14 residues. The CDR3 loop reads CAIRGDRGFGEQFF. CDR3 sequence (DNA): TGTGCCATCAGGGGGGACAGGGGGTTTGGTGAGCAGTTCTTC.

About this clone itself: One junction end does not reproduce the germline sequence, and a read error may be involved. The gene calls are TRBV6-1 and TRBJ2-7; possibly TRBD1 for D (5 bases). Germline V gene lookup returns CDR1 MNHNS and CDR2 SASEGT. The CDR3 is 14 residues long. As DNA, the CDR3 is TGTGCCAGCAGGGAAGGGATAGGGGATTCCGAGCAGTACTTC. Protein: CASREGIGDSEQYF.

V gene TRBV27 combines with J gene TRBJ1-2; the D gene is possibly TRBD1 (6 bases). The germline CDR1 and CDR2 sequences are MNHEY and SMNVEV (reference sequence). Trimming removed 8 bases from V and 5 bases from J, with 18 bases in between. The CDR3 is made up of 14 amino acids. The CDR3: CASAISGVGYGYTF. The CDR3 DNA reads TGTGCCAGCGCTATTTCAGGGGTTGGGTATGGCTACACCTTC.

This clone was seen only a few times. This chain's CDR3 is CASSLDFQPQHF. CDR3 in DNA: TGTGCCAGCAGCTTAGATTTTCAGCCCCAGCATTTT. This rearrangement joins TRBV7-9 to TRBJ1-5; D gene unclear. This CDR3 has 12 residues. V was pared by 1 base and J by 6 bases, with 4 bases between. CDR1 and CDR2 from the germline V gene are SEHNR and FQNEAQ (reference sequence).

There are a few counts of this clone. The chain employs TRBV5-1 and TRBJ2-1; TRBD2 agrees at 10 bases. V gave up 6 bases and J gave up 0 bases; unmatched junction bases: 9. This CDR3 contains 17 residues. CDR1 and CDR2 from the germline V gene are SGHRS and YFSETQ. Here the CDR3 DNA reads TGCGCCAGCAAAATTAGCGGGAGGCCGAGCTCCTACAATGAGCAGTTCTTC. This sequence encodes CASKISGRPSSYNEQFF.

This clone was seen just once. CDR3 in amino acids: CASSLNREAGNTIYF. The CDR3 region has the DNA TGTGCCAGTAGTCTCAACAGAGAAGCAGGAAACACCATATATTTT. The chain recombines TRBV19 with TRBJ1-3; no reliable D call. Between the trimmed V and J ends, which lost 5 bases and 4 bases, there was a span of 15 bases. The CDR3 length is 15 residues. Germline V gene sequence: CDR1 LNHDA, CDR2 SQIVND (reference sequence).

The chain uses TRBV19 and TRBJ1-4, with D tentatively TRBD1 (6 bases). Germline values: CDR1 LNHDA, CDR2 SQIVND (reference sequence). This CDR3 has 14 residues. V lost 4 bases to trimming and J lost 8 bases, with 14 bases between them. CDR3 residues: CASSTGARREKLFF. The CDR3, as DNA: TGTGCCAGTAGTACGGGGGCGAGGAGGGAAAAACTGTTTTTT.

The chain couples TRBV6-5 to TRBJ2-7; D is unclear. This CDR3 comprises 13 residues. CDR1 and CDR2 from the germline V gene are MNHEY and SVGAGI. V shed 7 bases and J shed 0 bases, with 10 bases lying between them. Here the CDR3 reads CASNSGPSYEQYF. DNA for the CDR3: TGTGCCAGCAATTCGGGTCCCTCCTACGAGCAGTACTTC.

The chain joins TRBV18 to TRBJ1-1; maybe TRBD1 (5 bases). The germline gives CDR1 KGHSH, CDR2 LQKENI. The CDR3 is made up of 15 amino acids. Trimming pared 0 bases from V and 6 bases from J, leaving 14 bases between. The CDR3 region is CASSPPGRVVAEAFF. The CDR3 DNA follows: TGTGCCAGCTCACCACCGGGCAGGGTCGTGGCTGAAGCTTTCTTT.